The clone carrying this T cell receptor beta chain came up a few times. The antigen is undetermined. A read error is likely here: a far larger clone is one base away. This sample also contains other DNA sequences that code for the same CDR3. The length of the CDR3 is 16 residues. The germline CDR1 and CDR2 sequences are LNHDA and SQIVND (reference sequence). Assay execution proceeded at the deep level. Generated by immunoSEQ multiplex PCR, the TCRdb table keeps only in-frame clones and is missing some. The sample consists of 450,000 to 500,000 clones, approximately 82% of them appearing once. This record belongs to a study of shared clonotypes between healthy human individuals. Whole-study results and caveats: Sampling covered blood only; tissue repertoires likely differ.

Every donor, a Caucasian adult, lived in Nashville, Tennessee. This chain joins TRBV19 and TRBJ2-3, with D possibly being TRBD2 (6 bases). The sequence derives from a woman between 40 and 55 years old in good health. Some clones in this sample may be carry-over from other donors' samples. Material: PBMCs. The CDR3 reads CASSRALASSTDTQYF. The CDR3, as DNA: TGTGCAAGTAGTAGGGCCCTAGCGTCAAGCACAGATACGCAGTATTTT.